The 8 T cell receptor beta chains reported below all come from one sample, sequenced in a study of blood T cells in healthy people across ages. A second 7 to 11 cycle PCR used barcoded and J-beta primers. TCRdb itself ran the 5' RACE reads through MiXCR, one entry per CDR3 protein. Among just over 1 million distinct CDR3 sequences listed, around 45% were seen once. The source material was blood. The receptors originated from a woman between 55 and 75 years old in good health.

This clonotype was found a few times. This chain joins TRBV20-1 and TRBJ1-1; 8 bases are a match to TRBD1. The ends lost 1 base at V and 0 bases at J; junction bases unmatched: 7. CDR1 and CDR2 from the germline V gene are DFQATT and SNEGSKA (reference sequence). CDR3 length: 16 amino acids. CDR3 protein: CSARAAGTGLNTEAFF. The CDR3 nucleotides are TGCAGTGCTAGAGCAGCCGGGACAGGATTGAACACTGAAGCTTTCTTT.

The J gene is TRBJ2-3, the V gene TRBV10-3; no definite D call. CDR1 ENHRY and CDR2 SYGVKD come from the germline V gene. Deletions cut 3 bases from V and 3 bases from J, with 13 bases between. The CDR3 loop spans 15 amino acids. As DNA, the CDR3 is TGTGCCATCAGTGATAGTAGTGCTTGGACAGATACGCAGTATTTT. As protein: CAISDSSAWTDTQYF.

CDR3 sequence (DNA): TGTGCCAGCAGAGCCGGACTCCACACAGATACGCAGTATTTT. This gives the protein CASRAGLHTDTQYF. The chain joins TRBV2 to TRBJ2-3; TRBD2 might be the D (5 bases). Per germline, CDR1 SNHLY and CDR2 FYNNEI. The CDR3 spans 14 residues. The germline V and J ends were trimmed by 6 bases and 2 bases, with 12 bases remaining between them.

The genes are TRBV5-1 and TRBJ2-3, with TRBD2 as a possible D gene (6 bases). The ends were cut back, 1 base at V and 5 bases at J, with 8 bases in the middle. Germline assignment: CDR1 SGHRS and CDR2 YFSETQ. The CDR3 has 13 amino acids. CDR3 bases: TGCGCCAGCAGCTTGTCGGGAGTAGATACGCAGTATTTT. Translation: CASSLSGVDTQYF. The variable domain in full, completed from reference TRBV5-1 and TRBJ2-3, reads KAGVTQTPRYLIKTRGQQVTLSCSPISGHRSVSWYQQTPGQGLQFLFEYFSETQRNKGNFPGRFSGRQFSNSRSEMNVSTLELGDSALYLCASSLSGVDTQYFGPGTRLTVL.

The CDR3 loop reads CSATLSQGTVSDTQYF. The CDR3 DNA reads TGCAGTGCTACCCTGAGCCAAGGGACGGTGTCAGACACTCAGTACTTC. The gene calls are TRBV20-1 and TRBJ2-4, with D perhaps matching TRBD1 or TRBD2 (5 bases each). The CDR3 contains 16 residues. Trimming shortened V by 4 bases and J by 12 bases, and 28 bases separated the two germline ends. Germline V gene lookup returns CDR1 DFQATT and CDR2 SNEGSKA (reference sequence).

The rearrangement uses TRBV5-1 and TRBJ2-7; 8 bases agree with TRBD2. The CDR3 sequence is 16 residues long. J lost 0 bases, V lost 0 bases, and 5 bases had no gene match. The germline V gene has CDR1 SGHRS and CDR2 YFSETQ. The CDR3 bases are TGCGCCAGCAGCTTGGCACTAGCGGAGGTCTCCTACGAGCAGTACTTC. It codes for CASSLALAEVSYEQYF.

The CDR3 nucleotides are TGTGCCAGCAGCCAAGGACTAACAAACACCATATATTTT. As protein: CASSQGLTNTIYF. The chain carries TRBV3-1 and TRBJ1-3; the D is unclear. CDR3 length equals 13 residues. Germline V CDR1 and CDR2: LGHDT, YNNKEL (reference sequence). The V end lost 1 base, the J end lost 6 bases, and 7 bases lay between the germline ends.

The chain joins TRBV4-1 to TRBJ2-1, with 8 bases identical to TRBD1. CDR1 and CDR2 (germline): MGHRA, YSYEKL. The CDR3 is 15 amino acids. The junction had 12 bases not matched to a gene; V was cut back by 6 bases and J by 8 bases. CDR3 residues: CASSLSQGVLYEQFF. The DNA of the CDR3 is TGCGCCAGCAGTCTGTCACAGGGGGTCTTGTATGAGCAGTTCTTC.